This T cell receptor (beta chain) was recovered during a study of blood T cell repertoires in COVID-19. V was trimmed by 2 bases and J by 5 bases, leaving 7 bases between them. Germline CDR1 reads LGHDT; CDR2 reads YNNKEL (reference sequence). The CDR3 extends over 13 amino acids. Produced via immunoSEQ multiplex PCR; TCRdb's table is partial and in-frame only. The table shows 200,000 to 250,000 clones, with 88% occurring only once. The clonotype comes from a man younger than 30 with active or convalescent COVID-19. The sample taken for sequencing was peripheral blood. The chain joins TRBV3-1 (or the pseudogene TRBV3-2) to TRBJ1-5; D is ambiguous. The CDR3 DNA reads TGTGCCAGCAGCCAATCGAGGGATCAGCCCCAGCATTTT. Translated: CASSQSRDQPQHF.